A single sample gave rise to the 26 T cell receptor beta chains below, sequenced in a study of blood T cell repertoires in COVID-19. Using immunoSEQ multiplex PCR, the repertoire was profiled, and TCRdb retains in-frame clones only, with some absent. The table lists 35,000 to 40,000 clones, over 75% of them singletons, with 29% in the top ten. The specimen sequenced was peripheral blood. The receptor source for this set is a man older than 75 with active or convalescent COVID-19.

This clone qualifies as medium-sized (0.01 to 0.1%). V and J are TRBV7-3 and TRBJ1-6, with D hard to call. The germline V gene encodes CDR1 SGHTA and CDR2 FQGTGA. Deletions cut 4 bases from V and 7 bases from J, with 11 bases between. The length of the CDR3 is 14 residues. CDR3 nucleotides: TGTGCCAGCAGCTCAGGCCTAAAAAATTCACCCCTCCACTTT. Protein product: CASSSGLKNSPLHF.

The chain uses TRBV29-1 and TRBJ2-4; 9 nucleotides agree with TRBD2. The length of the CDR3 is 14 residues. Germline V gene sequence: CDR1 SQVTM, CDR2 ANQGSEA. J was trimmed by 6 bases and V by 4 bases; bases with no gene match: 7. The CDR3 bases are TGCAGCGTTGTAGCGGGGGCTGGGAGAAACATTCAGTACTTC. Translation gives CSVVAGAGRNIQYF.

This clone was picked up a small number of times. This chain connects TRBV18 to TRBJ2-3, with 9 nucleotides matching TRBD2. Trimming at V came to 6 bases and at J to 2 bases, leaving 9 bases not matched to a gene. Germline V CDR1 and CDR2: KGHSH, LQKENI. The CDR3 extends over 16 amino acids. CDR3 sequence (DNA): TGTGCCAGCTCTCCCCTAGCGGGGACCTCCACAGATACGCAGTATTTT. Its protein is CASSPLAGTSTDTQYF.

The count of this clone is one. This rearrangement joins TRBV25-1 to TRBJ1-1, with a weak D call TRBD1 (5 bases). Trimming cost V 3 bases and J 3 bases, with 20 bases left between them. The germline V gene has CDR1 MGHDK and CDR2 SYGVNS. The CDR3 has 17 amino acids. CDR3 sequence: CASSDSFIRQLYTEAFF. The CDR3 DNA sequence: TGTGCCAGCAGTGACTCATTCATAAGACAGCTCTACACTGAAGCTTTCTTT.

J is TRBJ2-1 and V is TRBV24-1, with D perhaps matching TRBD2 (7 bases). V was cut by 5 bases and J by 4 bases, with 14 bases left in between. Germline V gene sequence: CDR1 KGHDR, CDR2 SFDVKD. This CDR3 comprises 15 residues. The CDR3: CATSGAGAGYNEQFF. The CDR3 DNA reads as TGTGCCACCAGTGGTGCGGGGGCGGGGTACAATGAGCAGTTCTTC.

This sequence joins TRBV5-4 and TRBJ2-2, with TRBD1 matching over 8 bases. This CDR3 spans 17 amino acids. The J segment lost 1 base and the V segment lost 4 bases, leaving 9 bases of the junction unmatched. CDR1 is SGHNT and CDR2 is YYREEE in the germline V gene (reference sequence). CDR3 residues: CASSVDPGGVNTGELFF. DNA of the CDR3: TGTGCCAGCAGCGTAGACCCAGGGGGCGTGAACACCGGGGAGCTGTTTTTT.

For the CDR3, the DNA is TGTGCCAGCTCCGGGACAGGTAATTTGGGAACTGAAGCTTTCTTT. Its translation: CASSGTGNLGTEAFF. V gene TRBV6-5 combines with J gene TRBJ1-1, with 8 bases aligning to TRBD1. Germline V gene lookup returns CDR1 MNHEY and CDR2 SVGAGI. V lost 8 bases to trimming and J lost 5 bases; unmatched junction nucleotides: 13. The CDR3 loop spans 15 amino acids.

The genes are TRBV6-5 and TRBJ1-2; D remains ambiguous. Germline CDR1 MNHEY, CDR2 SVGAGI. The V and J ends lost 0 bases and 2 bases respectively, with 4 bases between them. This CDR3 region has 13 residues. This CDR3 reads CASSYSYNYGYTF. The CDR3, as DNA: TGTGCCAGCAGTTACTCCTACAACTATGGCTACACCTTC.

The J gene is TRBJ1-5, the V gene TRBV6-2 or TRBV6-3, with a tentative D call TRBD1 (5 bases). The CDR3 is 14 residues long. Trimming cost V 2 bases and J 6 bases, with 11 bases left between them. Germline lookup yields CDR1 MNHEY and CDR2 SVGEGT. CDR3 sequence: CASSYRQGTQPQHF. CDR3 DNA sequence: TGTGCCAGCAGTTACAGGCAGGGAACTCAGCCCCAGCATTTT.

V and J are TRBV11-2 and TRBJ2-1, with D perhaps TRBD1 (5 bases). The CDR3 totals 13 residues. Germline lookup yields CDR1 SGHAT and CDR2 FQNNGV. Trimming removed 2 bases from V and 4 bases from J, with 6 bases in between. The CDR3 loop reads CASSLNRYNEQFF. In DNA, the CDR3 is TGTGCCAGCAGCTTAAACAGGTACAATGAGCAGTTCTTC.

The gene calls are TRBV7-3 and TRBJ1-5; D is uncertain. CDR3 size: 13 residues. V was trimmed by 1 base and J by 4 bases, leaving 5 bases between them. Per germline, CDR1 SGHTA and CDR2 FQGTGA. The CDR3 DNA sequence: TGTGCCAGCAGCTTAAACAGTAATCAGCCCCAGCATTTT. As protein: CASSLNSNQPQHF.

V gene TRBV19 combines with J gene TRBJ1-1; 7 bases agree with TRBD1. Germline V gene data show CDR1 as LNHDA and CDR2 as SQIVND (reference sequence). V lost 8 bases, J lost 0 bases, and 15 bases stayed unmatched. The CDR3 is 17 residues long. CDR3 residues: CASCAPTGSSMNTEAFF. For the CDR3, the DNA is TGTGCCAGTTGCGCCCCGACAGGGTCGTCCATGAACACTGAAGCTTTCTTT.

The CDR3 protein is CASSLSPGLEGRSGTQYF. In DNA form, the CDR3 reads TGTGCCAGCAGCTTAAGCCCAGGACTAGAGGGGCGGTCGGGTACGCAGTATTTT. This chain uses TRBV7-3 with TRBJ2-3; 7 bases agree with TRBD2. The V gene end was trimmed by 1 base and the J gene end by 8 bases; junction bases not matched to a gene: 18. Germline V gene sequence: CDR1 SGHTA, CDR2 FQGTGA. CDR3 length equals 18 residues. The variable domain in full, with the rest retrieved from reference TRBV7-3 and TRBJ2-3, is GAGVSQTPSNKVTEKGKYVELRCDPISGHTALYWYRQSLGQGPEFLIYFQGTGAADDSGLPNDRFFAVRPEGSVSTLKIQRTERGDSAVYLCASSLSPGLEGRSGTQYFGPGTRLTVL.

V usage is TRBV29-1 and J usage is TRBJ2-4; D is perhaps TRBD1 (6 bases). Germline V gene data show CDR1 as SQVTM and CDR2 as ANQGSEA. The CDR3 sequence is 12 residues long. V dropped 5 bases and J dropped 7 bases, with 12 bases sitting between them. The CDR3 sequence is CSVTEGDNIQYF. CDR3 bases: TGCAGCGTTACCGAGGGGGATAACATTCAGTACTTC.

The chain links TRBV12-5 to TRBJ1-5; 8 bases match TRBD1. Germline-derived CDR1 and CDR2 are LGHNT and FRNRAP. V trimming: 5 bases; J trimming: 1 base; junction bases outside the gene matches: 7. The CDR3 sequence is 16 residues long. CDR3 loop: CASGADRVGSNQPQHF. Written as DNA, the CDR3 is TGTGCTAGTGGTGCGGACAGGGTGGGAAGCAATCAGCCCCAGCATTTT.

Here the CDR3 reads CASSLTGANEAFF. CDR3 DNA sequence: TGTGCCAGCAGCTTAACGGGAGCGAATGAAGCTTTCTTT. This chain links TRBV7-3 with TRBJ1-1; no clear D gene. Trimming took off 0 bases at V and 7 bases at J, with 9 bases between the two ends. Germline CDR1 is SGHTA and CDR2 is FQGTGA. CDR3 length equals 13 residues.

This clone was observed many times. The rearrangement uses TRBV6-6 and TRBJ1-2; D call uncertain. Per the germline V gene, CDR1 is MNHNY and CDR2 is SVGAGI (reference sequence). V gave up 6 bases and J gave up 5 bases, with 16 bases separating them. The CDR3 has 14 residues. The DNA of the CDR3 is TGTGCCAGCAGCGACCTTGCGGTGCGGTATGGCTACACCTTC. Its protein product is CASSDLAVRYGYTF.

The chain joins TRBV6-6 to TRBJ1-2; D may be TRBD1 (5 bases). Germline loops: CDR1 MNHNY, CDR2 SVGAGI (reference sequence). The CDR3 totals 13 residues. V was shortened by 1 base and J by 2 bases, with 5 bases between the two germline ends. CDR3 in DNA: TGTGCCAGCAGTTACTACAGGAACTATGGCTACACCTTC. It translates to CASSYYRNYGYTF.

The gene calls are TRBV7-2 and TRBJ2-1, with 11 bases lining up with TRBD2. This CDR3 has 14 amino acids. Germline V lookup: CDR1 SGHTA, CDR2 FQGNSA. V shed 4 bases, J shed 10 bases, and the junction held 6 bases outside the gene matches. CDR3 region: CASSYTSGRREQFF. As DNA, the CDR3 is TGTGCCAGCAGCTACACTAGCGGGAGACGGGAGCAGTTCTTC.

The chain uses TRBV9 and TRBJ1-1, with 8 bases that match TRBD1. The trim removed 2 bases at V and 0 bases at J, leaving 12 bases unmatched. The CDR3 runs 18 residues. Germline-derived CDR1 and CDR2 are SGDLS and YYNGEE. The CDR3, as DNA: TGTGCCAGCAGCGTCTCGGACAGGGAAAATCGAATGAACACTGAAGCTTTCTTT. Its protein is CASSVSDRENRMNTEAFF.

This chain links TRBV11-3 with TRBJ1-1, with D maybe TRBD1 (5 bases). With 2 bases removed from V and 2 bases from J, the gap between germline ends came to 12 bases. Germline V lookup: CDR1 SGHNT, CDR2 YENEEA. The CDR3 is made up of 15 amino acids. In nucleotides, the CDR3 is TGTGCCAGCAGCTTAAGACAGATCTTAAACACTGAAGCTTTCTTT. It translates to CASSLRQILNTEAFF.

V usage is TRBV11-3 and J usage is TRBJ2-5; 9 nucleotides agree with TRBD2. Unmatched junction bases numbered 12, after V lost 5 bases and J lost 5 bases. The CDR3 contains 16 residues. Germline V lookup: CDR1 SGHNT, CDR2 YENEEA. DNA for the CDR3: TGTGCCAGCAGCCAAGCGGGGGGAGCCCCGCGGGAGACCCAGTACTTC. It codes for CASSQAGGAPRETQYF.

This clone has a single count. V is TRBV10-1 and J is TRBJ2-5, with TRBD1 matching over 7 bases. Germline values: CDR1 WNHNN, CDR2 SYGVQD (reference sequence). The CDR3 length is 16 residues. Losses at the gene ends were 6 bases for V and 1 base for J; bases not matched to a gene: 11. The CDR3 DNA is TGCGCCAGCAGCGAAAAGGGACAGCAACTCCAAGAGACCCAGTACTTC. Its protein is CASSEKGQQLQETQYF.

The rearrangement links TRBV19 to TRBJ2-2; D unclear. Germline CDR1 reads LNHDA; CDR2 reads SQIVND (reference sequence). V was clipped by 4 bases and J by 4 bases, with 16 bases between them. This CDR3 is 16 amino acids long. The DNA of the CDR3 is TGTGCCAGTAGTACCCTAATACGCACCCGCACCGGGGAGCTGTTTTTT. This codes for CASSTLIRTRTGELFF.

The chain is built from TRBV30 and TRBJ2-5; TRBD2 matches 9 bases. This CDR3 contains 14 residues. The ends lost 3 bases at V and 5 bases at J; junction bases unmatched: 7. Germline V gene sequence: CDR1 GTSNPN, CDR2 SVGIG (reference sequence). CDR3: CAWRGAGGSETQYF. DNA for the CDR3: TGTGCCTGGAGGGGAGCGGGGGGCAGTGAGACCCAGTACTTC. Combining the CDR3 with reference TRBV30 and TRBJ2-5 gives the whole variable domain SQTIHQWPATLVQPVGSPLSLECTVEGTSNPNLYWYRQAAGRGLQLLFYSVGIGQISSEVPQNLSASRPQDRQFILSSKKLLLSDSGFYLCAWRGAGGSETQYFGPGTRLLVL.

The V call is TRBV5-1, the J call TRBJ1-5; 8 bases fit TRBD1. Unmatched junction bases numbered 5, after V lost 5 bases and J lost 1 base. CDR1 is SGHRS, CDR2 YFSETQ, per germline. The CDR3 has 15 amino acids. CDR3 sequence (DNA): TGCGCCAGCAGTTCGACAGGGGCCAGCAATCAGCCCCAGCATTTT. Translation gives CASSSTGASNQPQHF.